This T cell receptor beta chain was captured by sequencing in a study of patients and donors after allogeneic stem cell transplantation (dated by TCRdb to the early 2020s). There are a few counts of this clonotype. Its antigen has not been determined. No much larger clone exists at a distance of one base, and base qualities are not known. Its CDR3 holds 21 amino acids, cysteine through phenylalanine. Only CDR3 DNA remains: 63 bases, in frame from the first base. CDR1 and CDR2 were assigned from the germline V gene as SGDLS and YYNGEE. The junction carries 25 bases between V and J, which are trimmed by 0 bases and 0 bases respectively. Library preparation used RT-PCR. Instrument used: NextSeq 550. TCRdb applied fastp at Q25 and MiXCR to the public reads, then kept only in-frame beta chains. Each entry is one CDR3 protein sequence, shown with its most common DNA and genes. This sample holds some 880,000 distinct CDR3 sequences; roughly 18% were observed only once. Around 5.5% of the sample is taken by the ten largest.

This sequence uses TRBV9 and TRBJ2-1; the D region possibly corresponds to TRBD2 (7 bases align). The source is a human donor who was either an allogeneic HSCT recipient or a stem cell or donor lymphocyte infusion donor (not recorded which). It is not recorded whose cells these are; they may come from a transplant donor. Sequencing was carried out using blood, either unsorted or a sorted T cell fraction (not recorded which). CDR3 loop: CASSVGEGGPFYASSYNEQFF. Read as DNA, the sequence is TGTGCCAGCAGCGTAGGGGAGGGGGGGCCCTTCTATGCGAGCTCCTACAATGAGCAGTTCTTC.